The T cell receptor beta chain described here comes from a study of early T cells in non-severe SARS-CoV-2 infection (dated by TCRdb to the early 2020s). Notes on the research overall: TCR sequencing used bulk RNA from unsorted whole blood, so alpha and beta chains could not be paired.

The library was generated by 5' RACE. Data came from a NextSeq 500. Unique molecular identifiers were attached to individual cDNA molecules in the TCR library protocol so that sequencing error and PCR bias could be corrected. TCR alpha and beta chains were both sequenced, and the abundances of alpha and beta sequences in each sample were closely correlated with each other. Regarding the original processing steps: Decombinator V4 was used to perform V gene, J gene and CDR3 annotation of TCR sequences. TCRs were defined as expanded if a significant change between any two time points was detected under a Poisson model with p below 0.0001. TCR abundances were normalised to the total number of TCRs sequenced per sample and were expressed as counts per million. TRAV1-2 paired with TRAJ12, TRAJ20 or TRAJ33 defined MAIT TCRs, while TRAV10 paired with TRAJ18 defined iNKT TCRs. A search of VDJdb, accessed on 1 November 2021, was run for TCRs annotated to CMV, EBV and SARS-CoV-2, with TCRs annotated for multiple antigens excluded. In TCRdb, the public reads were trimmed at Q25 with fastp and aligned with MiXCR, with productive beta chains retained. Every entry covers one CDR3 protein and lists the most common genes and DNA from its rows. The V and J calls and clone size are TCRdb's, not the authors'. The sample includes about 38,000 distinct CDR3 sequences, with approximately 4.6% observed a single time. The leading ten clones occupy 15% to 20% of the sample.

Set within a cohort of healthcare workers in London, UK, this nested case-control study involved weekly PCR testing of nasopharyngeal swabs along with blood sampling. Healthcare workers were recruited between 23 and 31 March 2020, during the week of the UK lockdown, and were followed weekly for up to roughly 15 weeks. Broad study findings and their caveats: Matching against VDJdb was skewed toward anti-spike CD8 responses, likely underestimated virus-specific expansions, and missed private and CD4 specificities.

Based on the germline V gene (reference sequence), the CDR1 and CDR2 sequences are DFQATT and SNEGSKA. Reading from cysteine to phenylalanine, the CDR3 counts 13 amino acids. This entry keeps only the CDR3 DNA: 39 bases, framed from base 1. Deletion took 0 bases off V and 5 bases off J, with a span of 7 bases between the germline ends. This clonotype was observed a few times. Its antigen specificity is not known. Base qualities are not recorded, but no much larger clone differs from it by a single base. This clonotype originated in an adult who was a healthcare worker with PCR-confirmed SARS-CoV-2 infection or an uninfected control (not recorded which). The chain couples TRBV20-1 to TRBJ2-2, with the D gene call left open. The sample taken for sequencing was whole blood. The CDR3 corresponds to CSARDQRTGELFF. The base sequence is TGCAGTGCTAGAGATCAAAGGACCGGGGAGCTGTTTTTT.